This TCR beta chain was identified in a study of T cell repertoires in cytomegalovirus infection. There are many counts of this clonotype. TCRdb re-analysed the reads in MiXCR, keeping a single row per CDR3 protein. Of 130,000 or so distinct CDR3 sequences listed, roughly 6% were seen once; the top ten hold more than 15%. Germline V gene lookup returns CDR1 SGHVS and CDR2 FQNEAQ. The ends lost 2 bases at V and 3 bases at J; junction bases unmatched: 21. This CDR3 has 20 amino acids. The sequence was collected from a human donor in good health (CMV status not recorded). Some clones in this sample may be carry-over from other donors' samples. Material: PBMCs. This chain joins TRBV7-8 and TRBJ1-1; TRBD1 agrees at 7 bases. The CDR3 sequence: CASSLQASNPPLTGDTEAFF. CDR3 sequence (DNA): TGTGCCAGCAGCTTACAAGCGTCTAATCCCCCCCTTACAGGGGACACTGAAGCTTTCTTT.